The source of this T cell receptor beta chain is a study of HIV-infected patients and healthy controls. By its share, this clonotype is medium-sized. All unsorted peripheral T cells were captured because whole blood was used without fractionation. The V gene lost 1 base and the J gene lost 3 bases, with 12 bases spanning the gap. The CDR3 has 16 residues. Germline lookup yields CDR1 SEHNR and CDR2 FQNEAQ (reference sequence). Alpha and beta constant-region primers primed reverse transcription of approximately 460 ng RNA. Each of the alpha and beta chains got its own library through chain-specific third strand synthesis with indices. One primer pair amplified all rearrangements per chain; each cDNA got molecular barcodes. Second strand synthesis was primed from the SP2 site. A single record per CDR3 protein comes from TCRdb applying MiXCR to the 5' RACE reads. The table lists 20,000 to 30,000 distinct CDR3 sequences, roughly 7.9% of them singletons.

The chain couples TRBV7-9 to TRBJ1-4; D is uncertain. This sequence was found in an adult in good health. The sequenced sample was blood. The CDR3 sequence is CASSLVVFSANEKLFF. CDR3 nucleotides: TGTGCCAGCAGCTTAGTGGTCTTTTCGGCTAATGAAAAACTGTTTTTT.